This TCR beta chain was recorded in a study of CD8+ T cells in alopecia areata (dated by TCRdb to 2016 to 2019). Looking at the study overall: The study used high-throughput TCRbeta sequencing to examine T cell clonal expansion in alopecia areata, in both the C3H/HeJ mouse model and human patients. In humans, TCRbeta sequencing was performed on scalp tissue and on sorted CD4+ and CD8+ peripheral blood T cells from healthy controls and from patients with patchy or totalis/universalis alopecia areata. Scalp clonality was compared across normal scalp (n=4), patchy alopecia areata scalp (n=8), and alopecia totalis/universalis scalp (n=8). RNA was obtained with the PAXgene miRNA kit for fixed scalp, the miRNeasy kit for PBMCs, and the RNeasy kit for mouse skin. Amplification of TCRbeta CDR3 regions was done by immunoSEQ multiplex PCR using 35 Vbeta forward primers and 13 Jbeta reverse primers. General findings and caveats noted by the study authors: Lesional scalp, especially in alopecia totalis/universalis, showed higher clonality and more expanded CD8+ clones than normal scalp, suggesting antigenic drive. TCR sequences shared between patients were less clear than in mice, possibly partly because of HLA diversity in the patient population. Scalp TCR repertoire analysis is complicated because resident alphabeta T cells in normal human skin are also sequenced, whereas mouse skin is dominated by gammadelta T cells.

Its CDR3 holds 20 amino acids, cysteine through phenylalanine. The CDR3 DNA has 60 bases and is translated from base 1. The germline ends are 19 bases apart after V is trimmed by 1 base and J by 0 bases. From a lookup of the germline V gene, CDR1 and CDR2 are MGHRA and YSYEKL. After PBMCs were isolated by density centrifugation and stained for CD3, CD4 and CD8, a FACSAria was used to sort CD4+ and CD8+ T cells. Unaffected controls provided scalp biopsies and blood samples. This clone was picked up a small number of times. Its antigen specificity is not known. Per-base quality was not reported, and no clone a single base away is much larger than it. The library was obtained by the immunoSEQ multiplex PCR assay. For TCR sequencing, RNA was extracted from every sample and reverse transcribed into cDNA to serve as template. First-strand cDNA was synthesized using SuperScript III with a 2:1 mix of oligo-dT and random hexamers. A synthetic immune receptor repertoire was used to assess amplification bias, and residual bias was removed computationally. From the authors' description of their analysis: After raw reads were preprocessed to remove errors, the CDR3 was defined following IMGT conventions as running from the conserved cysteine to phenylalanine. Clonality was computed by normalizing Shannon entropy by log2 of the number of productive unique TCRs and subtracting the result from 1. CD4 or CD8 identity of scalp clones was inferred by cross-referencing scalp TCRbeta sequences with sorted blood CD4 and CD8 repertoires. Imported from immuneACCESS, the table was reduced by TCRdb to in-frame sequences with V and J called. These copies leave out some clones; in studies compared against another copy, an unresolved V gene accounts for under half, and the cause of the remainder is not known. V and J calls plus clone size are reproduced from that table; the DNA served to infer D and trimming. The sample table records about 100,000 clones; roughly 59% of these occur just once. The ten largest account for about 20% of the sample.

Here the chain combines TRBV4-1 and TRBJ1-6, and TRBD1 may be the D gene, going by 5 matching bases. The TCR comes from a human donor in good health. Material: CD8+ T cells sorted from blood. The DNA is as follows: TGCGCCAGCAGCCAAGGTGCACCGGGGGTCGCAAGCTCCTATAATTCACCCCTCCACTTT. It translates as CASSQGAPGVASSYNSPLHF.